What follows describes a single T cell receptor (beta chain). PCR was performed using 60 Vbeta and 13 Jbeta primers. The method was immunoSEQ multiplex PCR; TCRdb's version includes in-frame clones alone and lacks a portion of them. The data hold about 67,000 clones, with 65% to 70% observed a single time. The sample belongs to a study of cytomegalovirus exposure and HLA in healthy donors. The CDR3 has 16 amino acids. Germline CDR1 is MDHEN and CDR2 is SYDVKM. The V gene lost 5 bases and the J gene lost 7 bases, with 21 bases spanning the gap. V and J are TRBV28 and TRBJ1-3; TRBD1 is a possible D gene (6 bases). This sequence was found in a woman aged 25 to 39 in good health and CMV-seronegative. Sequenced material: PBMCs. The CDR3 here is CASSGSGQRLGNTIYF. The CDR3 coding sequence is TGTGCCAGCAGTGGCTCCGGACAGCGTCTAGGGAACACCATATATTTT. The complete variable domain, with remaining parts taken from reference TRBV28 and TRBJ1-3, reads DVKVTQSSRYLVKRTGEKVFLECVQDMDHENMFWYRQDPGLGLRLIYFSYDVKMKEKGDIPEGYSVSREKKERFSLILESASTNQTSMYLCASSGSGQRLGNTIYFGEGSWLTVV.